The rows below give T cell receptor beta chains drawn from one sample of a study of blood T cells in healthy people across ages. One entry per CDR3 protein, called by TCRdb with MiXCR from the 5' RACE reads. The sample contains about 1.4 million distinct CDR3 sequences, 59% of which appear only once. The sample consisted of blood. The receptors originated from a man in his late teens or twenties in good health. Both conserved end residues are part of each CDR3. D genes are given only for firm matches. Clone sizes are given selectively: once, few, many, or a class where the clone is expanded.

cdr3_nt cdr3_aa clone_size d_call j_call v_call
TGTGCCAGCAGTGCGACCGACTACTATGGCTACACCTTC CASSATDYYGYTF few NA TRBJ1-2 TRBV6-2/TRBV6-3
TGCGCCAGCAGCCCCGGGATGACGGACAGGGGGCTCTATGGCTACACCTTC CASSPGMTDRGLYGYTF NA TRBD1 TRBJ1-2 TRBV7-2
TGTGCCAGCAAATCTTTCCATGAGCAGTTCTTC CASKSFHEQFF NA NA TRBJ2-1 TRBV7-9
TGCAGTGCTAGAGATAACAGACTTTGGCCGCAGTATTTT CSARDNRLWPQYF NA NA TRBJ2-3 TRBV20-1
TGTGCCAGCAGCCCGCGGCGGGGAAGCAATCAGCCCCAGCATTTT CASSPRRGSNQPQHF NA NA TRBJ1-5 TRBV6-1
TGTGCCAGCAGTTACTCGAGGGCAGTCTATGGCTACACCTTC CASSYSRAVYGYTF once NA TRBJ1-2 TRBV6-5
TGTGCCAGCACCCTCTCGGGGGCGTTGAGTAACGAGCAGTACTTC CASTLSGALSNEQYF NA NA TRBJ2-7 TRBV28
TGTGCCAGCACCCAAAAATCCCGGGGAAGAGAGACCCAGTACTTC CASTQKSRGRETQYF NA NA TRBJ2-5 TRBV28
TGTGCCAGCAGCCAAAACAGGGGCGATGGCTACACCTTC CASSQNRGDGYTF NA TRBD1 TRBJ1-2 TRBV14
TGTGCCAGCAGCGTAGCGGGGCCTGAATATGGCTACACCTTC CASSVAGPEYGYTF few NA TRBJ1-2 TRBV9
TGCGCCAGCAGCCAAGGATCGACAGACCAACCCTACGAGCAGTACTTC CASSQGSTDQPYEQYF few NA TRBJ2-7 TRBV4-3
TGCGCCAGCAGCTTAAGCATTACTAACTATGGCTACACCTTC CASSLSITNYGYTF NA NA TRBJ1-2 TRBV5-1
TGTGCCAGCAGACACTCAGGGGTGAGGACTGAAGCTTTCTTT CASRHSGVRTEAFF NA NA TRBJ1-1 TRBV12-3/TRBV12-4
TGTGCCAGCAGTGAGTCAGCGGGAGGGGCCTACAATGAGCAGTTCTTC CASSESAGGAYNEQFF NA TRBD2 TRBJ2-1 TRBV25-1
TGTGCCAGCAGCGGAAACTCTGGAAACACCATATATTTT CASSGNSGNTIYF NA NA TRBJ1-3 TRBV5-6
TGCAGCGTTCTCCTACTAGCGGGAGCGGGAGATACGCAGTATTTT CSVLLLAGAGDTQYF NA TRBD2 TRBJ2-3 TRBV29-1
TGTGCCAGCAGCTGGATAAACTCCTACAATGAGCAGTTCTTC CASSWINSYNEQFF NA NA TRBJ2-1 TRBV5-6
TGCAGTGCACGGAGACTAGCGGGACATGAGCAGTTCTTC CSARRLAGHEQFF NA TRBD2 TRBJ2-1 TRBV20-1
TGCAGCGTTGCCGGGGACCCTCTATCTTACGAGCAGTACTTC CSVAGDPLSYEQYF NA NA TRBJ2-7 TRBV29-1
TGTGCCAGCAGTTTACAGGGAACACGGGGCTACACCTTC CASSLQGTRGYTF NA NA TRBJ1-2 TRBV12-3/TRBV12-4
TGTGCCAGCAGCCGGGACAGGCTCCTCTATGGCTACACCTTC CASSRDRLLYGYTF few TRBD1 TRBJ1-2 TRBV4-2
TGCAGTGCTAGTGTTAGCGGCAAGTCCTACAATGAGCAGTTCTTC CSASVSGKSYNEQFF NA NA TRBJ2-1 TRBV20-1
TGCGCCAGCAGCCCAACTTTAAAACCCCAAGGGCAGAAAGATACGCAGTATTTT CASSPTLKPQGQKDTQYF NA NA TRBJ2-3 TRBV4-1
TGCGCCAGCAGCCAAGATGGTGAAAGGGAGCAGTACTTC CASSQDGEREQYF NA NA TRBJ2-5 TRBV4-3
TGTGCCAGCATCAGTAACAGGGGGAACTATGGCTACACCTTC CASISNRGNYGYTF once TRBD1 TRBJ1-2 TRBV6-1
TGTGCCACCAGTAGTCGGACAGGTACCTCCTACGAGCAGTACTTC CATSSRTGTSYEQYF few TRBD1 TRBJ2-7 TRBV24-1
TGCGCCAGCAGCTTGAGGCAGGGAGGTGCCGAAAACACTGAAGCTTTCTTT CASSLRQGGAENTEAFF NA NA TRBJ1-1 TRBV5-1
TGCAGCGTTTCAAATGGACAGGGGAACGAGCAGTACTTC CSVSNGQGNEQYF NA TRBD1 TRBJ2-7 TRBV29-1
TGCAGTGCGAGGACAGATTTTAGCTCCTACGAGCAGTACTTC CSARTDFSSYEQYF once NA TRBJ2-7 TRBV20-1
TGTGCCAGCAGCCAAGATATTTCGGCTAGCGGAGGACTCCAGTACTTC CASSQDISASGGLQYF NA TRBD2 TRBJ2-4 TRBV4-2
TGCGCCAGCAGTGCACAGGACAATGAGCAGTTCTTC CASSAQDNEQFF NA NA TRBJ2-1 TRBV4-1
TGTGCCAGCAGTTCGCCCGGGGCGAGCTCCTACGAGCAGTACTTC CASSSPGASSYEQYF once NA TRBJ2-7 TRBV28
TGTGCCAGCAGTGTAGGAGGGGGCTACACCTTC CASSVGGGYTF few NA TRBJ1-2 TRBV25-1
TGTGCCAGCAGCAAGGGGGACAGTTCTTACGAGCAGTACTTC CASSKGDSSYEQYF few NA TRBJ2-7 TRBV21-1
TGTGCCAGCAGCAGAGGTGATAACTATGGCTACACCTTC CASSRGDNYGYTF NA NA TRBJ1-2 TRBV7-9
TGCAGTGCCTCAGGGGGCGGGAGAGATGAGCAGTTCTTC CSASGGGRDEQFF NA NA TRBJ2-1 TRBV20-1
TGTGCCAGCAGCCCACGGACAGGCCCAACTCAGCCCCAGCATTTT CASSPRTGPTQPQHF few TRBD1 TRBJ1-5 TRBV4-2
TGTGCCAGCAGCGACCGGGGTCTAGGGGCCAACGTCCTGACTTTC CASSDRGLGANVLTF NA NA TRBJ2-6 TRBV5-6
TGTGCCAGCAGCGGGGGGGTTCCCGGGGAGCTGTTTTTT CASSGGVPGELFF NA TRBD2 TRBJ2-2 TRBV12-3/TRBV12-4
TGTGCCAGCAGTTTCCCCCCGGAGAAATGGTCGGGGGAGCTGTTTTTT CASSFPPEKWSGELFF NA NA TRBJ2-2 TRBV6-6
TGTGCTAGCAGCCCTGTGGTTGAGGGGGCGGCAGATACGCAGTATTTT CASSPVVEGAADTQYF NA TRBD1 TRBJ2-3 TRBV7-7
TGCAGTGCTCAGGGACAGGCGTCGTCCTACGAGCAGTACTTC CSAQGQASSYEQYF few TRBD1 TRBJ2-7 TRBV20-1
TGCGCCAGCAGCCAGTCCACAGGGACCTACGCCTACGAGCAGTACTTC CASSQSTGTYAYEQYF NA NA TRBJ2-7 TRBV4-3
TGTGCCTGGAGTGTACGCCCTAGCGGGAGGGCCCGCTACAATGAGCAGTTCTTC CAWSVRPSGRARYNEQFF NA TRBD2 TRBJ2-1 TRBV30
TGTGCCGCTAGCATAGCGGAGGGGGGTGAGCAGTTCTTC CAASIAEGGEQFF NA NA TRBJ2-1 TRBV2
TGTGCCAGCAGTGAAGCGCTAATCAACAATGAGCAGTTCTTC CASSEALINNEQFF NA NA TRBJ2-1 TRBV2
TGTGCCAGCAGTCCGGCGTTGGCGGCTCAAGAGACCCAGTACTTC CASSPALAAQETQYF NA NA TRBJ2-5 TRBV28
TGCAGCGTTGATGGGGCAACGGGCTATGGCTACACCTTC CSVDGATGYGYTF NA NA TRBJ1-2 TRBV29-1
TGTGCCAGCAGGGGCCCGTCAGATACGCAGTATTTT CASRGPSDTQYF NA NA TRBJ2-3 TRBV6-6
TGTGCCAGCAGCGTGGTAGCGGGAGTCACAGATACGCAGTATTTT CASSVVAGVTDTQYF NA TRBD2 TRBJ2-3 TRBV9
TGTGCCAGCAGTTTACTCCCGACTAGCGCTCATGAGCAGTTCTTC CASSLLPTSAHEQFF NA TRBD2 TRBJ2-1 TRBV12-3/TRBV12-4
TGTGCCAGCAGCTTATGGCCGCAAGAGACCCAGTACTTC CASSLWPQETQYF many NA TRBJ2-5 TRBV7-9
TGTGCTAGTGGTCCTTGGACTAGCGGGAGGGCCCATGAGCAGTTCTTC CASGPWTSGRAHEQFF few TRBD2 TRBJ2-1 TRBV12-5
TGCGCCAGCAGCCAAAACATAGGGGAAGAGACCCAGTACTTC CASSQNIGEETQYF NA NA TRBJ2-5 TRBV4-3
TGTGCCAGCAGTAGTCGGAGGGACCCCTACGAGCAGTACTTC CASSSRRDPYEQYF NA NA TRBJ2-7 TRBV27
TGTGCCAGCAGTGAAGCGCCAGGAGCGGACGGGAAGCAGTTCTTC CASSEAPGADGKQFF few NA TRBJ2-1 TRBV2
TGTGCCAGCAGCGTAGAGGCGGGAGCAAGGTCCTACGAGCAGTACTTC CASSVEAGARSYEQYF NA TRBD2 TRBJ2-7 TRBV9
TGTGCCAGCAGCTCGACCGGGACAGGGCTCTACGAGCAGTACTTC CASSSTGTGLYEQYF few TRBD1 TRBJ2-7 TRBV11-2
TGTGCCATCAGTGCCCGACTAGCGGGCAGCAATGTGCAGTATTTC CAISARLAGSNVQYF few TRBD2 TRBJ2-7 TRBV10-3
TGTGCCAGCAAACCGGAGGGGGCGGTAGGGTCCTACGAGCAGTACTTC CASKPEGAVGSYEQYF NA NA TRBJ2-7 TRBV6-1